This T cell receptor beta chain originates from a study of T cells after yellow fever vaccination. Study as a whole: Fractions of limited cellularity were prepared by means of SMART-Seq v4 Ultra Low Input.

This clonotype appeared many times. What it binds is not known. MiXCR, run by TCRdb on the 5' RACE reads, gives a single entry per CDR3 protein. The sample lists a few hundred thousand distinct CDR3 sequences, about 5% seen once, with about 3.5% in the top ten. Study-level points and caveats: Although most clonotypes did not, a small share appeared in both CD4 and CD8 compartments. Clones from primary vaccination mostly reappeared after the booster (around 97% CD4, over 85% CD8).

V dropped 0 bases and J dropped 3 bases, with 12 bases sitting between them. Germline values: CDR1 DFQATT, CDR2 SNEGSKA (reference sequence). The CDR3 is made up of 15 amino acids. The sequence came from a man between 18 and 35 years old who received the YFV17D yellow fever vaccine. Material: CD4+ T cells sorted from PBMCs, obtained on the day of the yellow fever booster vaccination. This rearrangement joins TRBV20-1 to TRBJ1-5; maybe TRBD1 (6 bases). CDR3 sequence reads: CSARDGRQVNQPQHF. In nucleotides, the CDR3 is TGCAGTGCTAGAGATGGGCGACAGGTCAATCAGCCCCAGCATTTT.